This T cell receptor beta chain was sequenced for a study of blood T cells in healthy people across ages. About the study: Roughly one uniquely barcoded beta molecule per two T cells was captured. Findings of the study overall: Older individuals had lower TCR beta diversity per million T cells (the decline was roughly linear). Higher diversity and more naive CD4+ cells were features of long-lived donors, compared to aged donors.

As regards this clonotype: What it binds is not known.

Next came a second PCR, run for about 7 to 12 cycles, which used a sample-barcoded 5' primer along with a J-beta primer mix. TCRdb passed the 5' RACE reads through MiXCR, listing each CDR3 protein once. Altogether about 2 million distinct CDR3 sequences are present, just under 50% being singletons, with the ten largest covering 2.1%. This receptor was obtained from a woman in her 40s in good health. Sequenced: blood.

The CDR3 nucleotides read TGCAGTGCTAGTGGAGCGGGGGGCGGCTCTGGGGCCAACGTCCTGACTTTC. It specifies CSASGAGGGSGANVLTF. The chain uses TRBV20-1 and TRBJ2-6, with 9 bases matching TRBD2. The CDR3 is 17 amino acids. Losses at the gene ends were 3 bases for V and 0 bases for J; bases not matched to a gene: 6. CDR1 is DFQATT and CDR2 is SNEGSKA in the germline V gene (reference sequence).